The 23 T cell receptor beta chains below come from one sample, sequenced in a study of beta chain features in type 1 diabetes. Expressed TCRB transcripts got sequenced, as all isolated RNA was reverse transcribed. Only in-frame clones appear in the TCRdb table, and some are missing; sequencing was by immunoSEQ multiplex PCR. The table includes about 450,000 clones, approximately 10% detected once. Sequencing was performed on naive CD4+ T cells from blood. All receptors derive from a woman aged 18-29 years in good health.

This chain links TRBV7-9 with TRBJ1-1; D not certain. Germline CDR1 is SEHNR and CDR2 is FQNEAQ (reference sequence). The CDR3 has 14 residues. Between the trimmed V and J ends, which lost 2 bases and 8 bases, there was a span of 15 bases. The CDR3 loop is CASSLRNRGSEAFF. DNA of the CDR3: TGTGCCAGCAGCTTAAGGAACCGGGGATCCGAAGCTTTCTTT.

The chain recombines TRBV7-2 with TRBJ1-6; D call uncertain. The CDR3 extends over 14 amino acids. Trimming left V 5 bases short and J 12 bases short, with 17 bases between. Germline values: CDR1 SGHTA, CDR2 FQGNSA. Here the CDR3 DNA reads TGTGCCAGCAGCACCAGAGGGCCGAGATTACCCCTCCACTTT. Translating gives CASSTRGPRLPLHF.

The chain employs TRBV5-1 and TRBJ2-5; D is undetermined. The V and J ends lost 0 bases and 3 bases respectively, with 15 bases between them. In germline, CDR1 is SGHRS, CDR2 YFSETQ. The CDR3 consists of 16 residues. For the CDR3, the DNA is TGCGCCAGCAGCTTGGTGGGTTTACGGTCAGAAGAGACCCAGTACTTC. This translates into CASSLVGLRSEETQYF. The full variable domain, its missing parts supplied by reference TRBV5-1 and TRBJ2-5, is KAGVTQTPRYLIKTRGQQVTLSCSPISGHRSVSWYQQTPGQGLQFLFEYFSETQRNKGNFPGRFSGRQFSNSRSEMNVSTLELGDSALYLCASSLVGLRSEETQYFGPGTRLLVL.

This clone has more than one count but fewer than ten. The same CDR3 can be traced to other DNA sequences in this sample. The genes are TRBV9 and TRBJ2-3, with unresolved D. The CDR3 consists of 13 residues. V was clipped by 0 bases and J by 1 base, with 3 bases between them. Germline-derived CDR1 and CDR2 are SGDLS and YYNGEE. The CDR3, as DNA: TGTGCCAGCAGCGTAGCCCGCACAGATACGCAGTATTTT. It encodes CASSVARTDTQYF.

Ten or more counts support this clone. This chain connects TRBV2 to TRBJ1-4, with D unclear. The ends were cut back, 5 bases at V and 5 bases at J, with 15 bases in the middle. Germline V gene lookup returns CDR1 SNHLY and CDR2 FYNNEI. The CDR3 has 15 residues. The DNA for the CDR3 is TGTGCCAGCAGTTCACACCGGGCCGCGAATGAAAAACTGTTTTTT. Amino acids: CASSSHRAANEKLFF.

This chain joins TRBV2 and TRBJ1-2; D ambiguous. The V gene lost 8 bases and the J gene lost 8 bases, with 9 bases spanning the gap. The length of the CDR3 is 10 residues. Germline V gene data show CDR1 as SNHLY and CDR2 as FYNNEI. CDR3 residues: CASGPSGYTF. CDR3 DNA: TGTGCCAGCGGGCCTAGCGGCTACACCTTC.

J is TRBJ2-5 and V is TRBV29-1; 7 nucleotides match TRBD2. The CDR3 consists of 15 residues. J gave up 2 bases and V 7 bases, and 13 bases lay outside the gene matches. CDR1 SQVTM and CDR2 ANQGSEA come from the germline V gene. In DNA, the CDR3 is TGCAGCGGCGCCCCGCAGCGGGGACGACAAGAGACCCAGTACTTC. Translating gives CSGAPQRGRQETQYF.

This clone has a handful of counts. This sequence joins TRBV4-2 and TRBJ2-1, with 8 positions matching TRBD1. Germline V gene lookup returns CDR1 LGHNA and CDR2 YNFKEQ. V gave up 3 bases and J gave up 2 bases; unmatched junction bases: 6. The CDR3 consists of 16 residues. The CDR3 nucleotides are TGTGCCAGCAGCCAGTCCGACAGGGGCGCCTACAATGAGCAGTTCTTC. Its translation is CASSQSDRGAYNEQFF.

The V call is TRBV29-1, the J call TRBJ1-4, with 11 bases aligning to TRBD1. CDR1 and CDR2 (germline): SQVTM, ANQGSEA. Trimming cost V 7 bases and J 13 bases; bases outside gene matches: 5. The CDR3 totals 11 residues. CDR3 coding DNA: TGCAGCGGCGCAGGGACAGGGGGACTGTTTTTT. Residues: CSGAGTGGLFF.

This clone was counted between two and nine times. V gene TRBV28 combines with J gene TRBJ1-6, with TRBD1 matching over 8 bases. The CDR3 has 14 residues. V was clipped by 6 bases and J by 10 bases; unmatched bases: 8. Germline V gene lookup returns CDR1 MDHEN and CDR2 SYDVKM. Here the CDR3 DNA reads TGTGCCAGCAGGGCCGGACAGGGTGGATCACCCCTCCACTTT. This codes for CASRAGQGGSPLHF.

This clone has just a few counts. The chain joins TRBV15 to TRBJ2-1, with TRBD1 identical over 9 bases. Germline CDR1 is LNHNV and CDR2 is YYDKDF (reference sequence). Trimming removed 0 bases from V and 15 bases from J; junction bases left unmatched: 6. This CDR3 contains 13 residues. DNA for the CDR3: TGTGCCACCAGCAGAGATAGGGGACAGGGCGCGTTCTTC. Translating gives CATSRDRGQGAFF.

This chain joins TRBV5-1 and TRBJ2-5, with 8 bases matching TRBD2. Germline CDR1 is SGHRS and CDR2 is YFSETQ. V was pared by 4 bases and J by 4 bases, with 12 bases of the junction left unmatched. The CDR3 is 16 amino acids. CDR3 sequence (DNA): TGCGCCAGCAGCCTCCCCTCCGGGGGGGCGGCAGAGACCCAGTACTTC. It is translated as CASSLPSGGAAETQYF.

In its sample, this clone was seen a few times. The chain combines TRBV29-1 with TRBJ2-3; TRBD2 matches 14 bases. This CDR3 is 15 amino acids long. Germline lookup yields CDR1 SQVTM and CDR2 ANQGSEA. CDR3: CKGTSGGLSTDTQYF. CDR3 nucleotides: TGCAAAGGGACTAGCGGGGGCCTTAGCACAGATACGCAGTATTTT.

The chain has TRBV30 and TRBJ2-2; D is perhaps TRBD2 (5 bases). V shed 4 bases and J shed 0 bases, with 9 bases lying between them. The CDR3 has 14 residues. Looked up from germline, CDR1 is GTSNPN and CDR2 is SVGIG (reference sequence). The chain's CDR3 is CAWTAGTNTGELFF. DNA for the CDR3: TGTGCCTGGACGGCCGGGACGAACACCGGGGAGCTGTTTTTT.

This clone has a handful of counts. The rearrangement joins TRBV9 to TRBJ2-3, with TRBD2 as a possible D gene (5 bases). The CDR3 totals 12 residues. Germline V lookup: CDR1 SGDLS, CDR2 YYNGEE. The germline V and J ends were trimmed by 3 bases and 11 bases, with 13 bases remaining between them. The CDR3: CASSGALAGQYF. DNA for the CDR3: TGTGCCAGCAGCGGCGCCCTCGCGGGGCAGTATTTT. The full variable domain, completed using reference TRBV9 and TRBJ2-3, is DSGVTQTPKHLITATGQRVTLRCSPRSGDLSVYWYQQSLDQGLQFLIQYYNGEERAKGNILERFSAQQFPDLHSELNLSSLELGDSALYFCASSGALAGQYFGPGTRLTVL.

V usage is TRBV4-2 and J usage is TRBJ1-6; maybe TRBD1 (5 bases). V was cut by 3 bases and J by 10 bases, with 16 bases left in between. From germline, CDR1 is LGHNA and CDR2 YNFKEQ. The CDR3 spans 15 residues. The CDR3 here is CASSHPLKGSSPLHF. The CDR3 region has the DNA TGTGCCAGCAGCCATCCCCTAAAGGGGTCGTCACCCCTCCACTTT.

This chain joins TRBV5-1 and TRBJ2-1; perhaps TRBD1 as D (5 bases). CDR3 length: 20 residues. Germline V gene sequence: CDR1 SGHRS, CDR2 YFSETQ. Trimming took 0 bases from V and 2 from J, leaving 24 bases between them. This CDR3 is CASSLAFRPRLVQAYNEQFF. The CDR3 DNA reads TGCGCCAGCAGCTTGGCCTTCCGCCCCCGGCTGGTACAGGCCTACAATGAGCAGTTCTTC.

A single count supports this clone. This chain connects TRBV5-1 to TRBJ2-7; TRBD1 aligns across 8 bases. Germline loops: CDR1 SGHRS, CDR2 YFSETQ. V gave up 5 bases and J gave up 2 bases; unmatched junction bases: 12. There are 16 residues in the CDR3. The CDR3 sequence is CASRAELAGGPYEQYF. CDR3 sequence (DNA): TGCGCCAGCAGAGCTGAATTAGCAGGGGGCCCCTACGAGCAGTACTTC.

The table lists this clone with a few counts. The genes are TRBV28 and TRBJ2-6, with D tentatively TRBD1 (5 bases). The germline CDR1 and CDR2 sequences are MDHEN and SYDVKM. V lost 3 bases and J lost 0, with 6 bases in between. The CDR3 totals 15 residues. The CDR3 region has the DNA TGTGCCAGCAGTTTTAGGGGCTCTGGGGCCAACGTCCTGACTTTC. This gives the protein CASSFRGSGANVLTF.

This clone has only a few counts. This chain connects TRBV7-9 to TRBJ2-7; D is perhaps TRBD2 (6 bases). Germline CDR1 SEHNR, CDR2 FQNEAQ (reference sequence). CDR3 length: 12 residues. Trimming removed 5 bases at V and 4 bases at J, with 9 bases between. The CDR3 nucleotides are TGTGCCAGCAGCCCGGGACTTTACGAGCAGTACTTC. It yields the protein CASSPGLYEQYF.

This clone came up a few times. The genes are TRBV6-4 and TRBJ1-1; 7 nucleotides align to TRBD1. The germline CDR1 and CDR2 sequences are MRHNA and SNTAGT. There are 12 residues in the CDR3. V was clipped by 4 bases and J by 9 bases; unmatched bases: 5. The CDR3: CASSVPDRKAFF. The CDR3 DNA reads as TGTGCCAGCAGTGTTCCGGACAGGAAAGCTTTCTTT.

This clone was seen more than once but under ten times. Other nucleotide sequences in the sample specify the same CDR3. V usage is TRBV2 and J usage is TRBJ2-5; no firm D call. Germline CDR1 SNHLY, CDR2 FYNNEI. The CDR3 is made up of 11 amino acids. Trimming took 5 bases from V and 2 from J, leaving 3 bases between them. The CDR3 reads CASSTQETQYF. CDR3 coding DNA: TGTGCCAGCAGTACTCAAGAGACCCAGTACTTC.

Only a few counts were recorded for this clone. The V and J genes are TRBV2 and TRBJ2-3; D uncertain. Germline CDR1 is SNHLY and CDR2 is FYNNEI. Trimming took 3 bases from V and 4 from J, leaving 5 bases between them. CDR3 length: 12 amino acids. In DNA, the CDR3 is TGTGCCAGCAGTGACCGTTCAGATACGCAGTATTTT. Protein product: CASSDRSDTQYF.